These 32 T cell receptor beta chains were sequenced from one sample in a study of breast tumors, draining lymph nodes, adjacent tissues. TCRdb re-called the multiplex PCR reads with MiXCR, one entry per CDR3 protein. The sample lists around 300,000 distinct CDR3 sequences; under 35% were seen once. Samples came from axillary lymph nodes draining the breast cancer. The sample consisted of axillary lymph node tissue. All receptors derive from a female donor with breast cancer. Some clones in this sample may be carry-over from other donors' samples.

This clonotype was seen repeatedly, ten times or more. The chain joins TRBV20-1 to TRBJ2-3, with D possibly TRBD2 on 6 matching bases. The CDR3 contains 15 residues. Germline V gene lookup returns CDR1 DFQATT and CDR2 SNEGSKA (reference sequence). V was clipped by 1 base and J by 3 bases, with 14 bases between them. The CDR3 region has the DNA TGCAGTGCTAGAGTCTCCGCGGGATCAACAGATACGCAGTATTTT. It is translated as CSARVSAGSTDTQYF.

In its sample, this clonotype was seen many times. The chain employs TRBV2 and TRBJ2-1; D perhaps matches TRBD1 (6 bases). V gave up 4 bases and J gave up 10 bases, with 11 bases separating them. CDR1 and CDR2 from the germline V gene are SNHLY and FYNNEI. This CDR3 has 12 residues. DNA for the CDR3: TGTGCCAGCAGTGGGGGGCAGGGGGAGCAGTTCTTC. This encodes CASSGGQGEQFF.

This clonotype was counted many times. The chain joins TRBV19 to TRBJ2-3; D remains unclear. V lost 3 bases and J lost 6, with 4 bases in between. This CDR3 spans 11 amino acids. Germline loops: CDR1 LNHDA, CDR2 SQIVND (reference sequence). CDR3 in DNA: TGTGCCAGTAGTATTGGGGATACGCAGTATTTT. It yields the protein CASSIGDTQYF.

This clonotype was seen at least ten times. The chain carries TRBV11-3 and TRBJ1-2; D is possibly TRBD1 (6 bases). V was cut by 5 bases and J by 1 base, with 17 bases left in between. Per the germline V gene, CDR1 is SGHNT and CDR2 is YENEEA. This CDR3 comprises 16 residues. This CDR3 is CASSGERGGINYGYTF. For the CDR3, the DNA is TGTGCCAGCAGCGGCGAGCGAGGGGGGATTAACTATGGCTACACCTTC.

CDR3 loop: CASSQDLGQAPFPLHF. The CDR3, as DNA: TGTGCCAGCAGCCAAGATCTGGGACAGGCCCCGTTTCCCCTCCACTTT. The chain couples TRBV4-2 to TRBJ1-6; the match to TRBD1 covers 8 bases. CDR3 length: 16 amino acids. Unmatched junction bases numbered 11, after V lost 0 bases and J lost 13 bases. Germline CDR1 and CDR2: LGHNA and YNFKEQ.

Note on this clonotype: One end of the junction does not line up with germline, which may come from a read error. This rearrangement joins TRBV7-8 to TRBJ1-1; a possible D gene is TRBD1 (6 bases). This CDR3 comprises 15 residues. Germline values: CDR1 SGHVS, CDR2 FQNEAQ. Here the CDR3 DNA reads TGTGCCAGCAGCGCCTCAGGGGCGGGGAACGCTGAAGCTTTCTTT. Protein sequence: CASSASGAGNAEAFF.

This clonotype was detected ten times or more. The chain has TRBV4-2 and TRBJ2-3; 9 bases map to TRBD1. Germline trimming cut 0 bases from V and 3 bases from J; bases unmatched to any gene: 1. The germline V gene has CDR1 LGHNA and CDR2 YNFKEQ. The CDR3 is 15 residues long. The CDR3 loop is CASSQEQGATDTQYF. In DNA form, the CDR3 reads TGTGCCAGCAGCCAAGAACAGGGGGCGACAGATACGCAGTATTTT.

V gene TRBV27 combines with J gene TRBJ2-5, with 12 bases identical to TRBD2. The trim removed 5 bases at V and 2 bases at J, leaving 6 bases unmatched. Germline V gene data show CDR1 as MNHEY and CDR2 as SMNVEV (reference sequence). This CDR3 comprises 16 residues. The CDR3 nucleotides are TGTGCCAGCAGTCGACTAGCGGGAGTTAGACAAGAGACCCAGTACTTC. Translated: CASSRLAGVRQETQYF.

This sequence joins TRBV20-1 and TRBJ2-5; 11 bases fit TRBD2. The CDR3 sequence is 14 residues long. CDR1 and CDR2 (germline): DFQATT, SNEGSKA (reference sequence). The V segment lost 0 bases and the J segment 7 bases; nucleotides outside the gene matches: 4. The CDR3 DNA reads TGCAGTGCTAGAGATCTAGCGGGAGGTTCGACCCAGTACTTC. The encoded protein is CSARDLAGGSTQYF.

This clonotype was counted at least ten times. This chain connects TRBV19 to TRBJ1-3; D is perhaps TRBD1 (6 bases). The V end was cut by 6 bases, the J end by 1 base, with 13 bases between. This CDR3 has 15 amino acids. The germline gives CDR1 LNHDA, CDR2 SQIVND (reference sequence). CDR3 sequence reads: CASSLLTGSGNTIYF. In DNA form, the CDR3 reads TGTGCCAGTAGCCTCCTGACAGGTTCTGGAAACACCATATATTTT.

In this sample, this clonotype turned up a few times. The J gene is TRBJ2-7, the V gene TRBV28; 9 positions match TRBD1. This CDR3 is 14 amino acids long. The junction had 5 bases not matched to a gene; V was cut back by 3 bases and J by 5 bases. CDR1 MDHEN and CDR2 SYDVKM come from the germline V gene. The CDR3 loop reads CASSLGGTGNEQYF. The CDR3 nucleotides read TGTGCCAGCAGTTTGGGGGGGACAGGGAACGAGCAGTACTTC.

This clonotype was detected only a few times. The genes are TRBV12-3 or TRBV12-4 and TRBJ2-2; D unresolved. The CDR3 runs to 15 residues. Deletions cut 4 bases from V and 2 bases from J, with 11 bases between. CDR3: CASSYLDSNTGELFF. CDR3 nucleotides: TGTGCCAGCAGTTACCTCGACTCTAACACCGGGGAGCTGTTTTTT.

This clonotype was counted many times. The gene calls are TRBV20-1 and TRBJ2-1; D may be TRBD1 or TRBD2 (5 bases each). The CDR3 has 15 amino acids. V lost 0 bases and J 4 bases, leaving 13 bases between the germline ends. Per germline, CDR1 DFQATT and CDR2 SNEGSKA (reference sequence). The CDR3 here is CSARDHGTVYNEQFF. Written as DNA, the CDR3 is TGCAGTGCTAGAGATCACGGGACGGTGTACAATGAGCAGTTCTTC.

Note on this clonotype: One base away lies a much larger clone, so this may be a sequencing read error. J is TRBJ2-6 and V is TRBV7-3; 7 nucleotides line up with TRBD2. The CDR3 contains 20 residues. Germline CDR1 reads SGHTA; CDR2 reads FQGTGA. The CDR3 loop reads CASSTRGEQVRGSRANVLTF. The CDR3 bases are TGTGCCAGCAGCACCCGGGGGGAACAGGTGCGGGGCTCTCGGGCCAACGTCCTGACTTTC.

The sample holds many counts of this clonotype. The gene calls are TRBV29-1 and TRBJ2-5; perhaps TRBD1 as D (6 bases). This CDR3 comprises 13 residues. Trimming left V 6 bases short and J 5 bases short, with 16 bases between. Germline lookup yields CDR1 SQVTM and CDR2 ANQGSEA. The DNA for the CDR3 is TGCAGCGTCTCCCTACAGGGACCGGAGACCCAGTACTTC. Translated: CSVSLQGPETQYF.

This rearrangement joins TRBV10-3 to TRBJ1-5; TRBD1 matches 8 bases. Germline-derived CDR1 and CDR2 are ENHRY and SYGVKD. The CDR3 totals 14 residues. V shed 6 bases and J 5 bases; nucleotides not matched to a gene: 6. The CDR3 bases are TGTGCCATCAGCCGACAGGGGCTGGATCAGCCCCAGCATTTT. Translated, it gives CAISRQGLDQPQHF.

As for this clonotype: This could be a read error, since a much larger clone is one nucleotide away. The chain has TRBV12-3 or TRBV12-4 and TRBJ2-7; TRBD2 aligns across 11 bases. The CDR3 loop spans 19 amino acids. The CDR3 sequence is CASVNRQGKIAGGPDERYF. CDR3 DNA: TGTGCTAGTGTCAACCGACAGGGGAAGATAGCGGGAGGGCCGGACGAGCGGTACTTC.

At least ten counts were recorded for this clonotype. This chain connects TRBV20-1 to TRBJ2-1; D ambiguous. The V end lost 0 bases, the J end lost 12 bases, and 21 bases lay between the germline ends. The CDR3 is 15 amino acids. CDR1 DFQATT and CDR2 SNEGSKA come from the germline V gene (reference sequence). The DNA of the CDR3 is TGCAGTGCTAGAGATTTCTCCTTGGAGTCCCTCGGGCAGTTCTTC. It specifies CSARDFSLESLGQFF.

At least ten counts were recorded for this clonotype. The V call is TRBV10-3, the J call TRBJ2-1, with 8 bases matching TRBD1. Trimming cost V 3 bases and J 6 bases; bases outside gene matches: 4. The CDR3 sequence is 14 residues long. Germline V gene data show CDR1 as ENHRY and CDR2 as SYGVKD. CDR3 amino acids: CAISDRTGGNEQFF. CDR3 nucleotide sequence: TGTGCCATCAGTGACCGAACAGGGGGCAATGAGCAGTTCTTC.

This clonotype was counted between two and nine times. This chain joins TRBV12-5 and TRBJ2-1, with TRBD2 identical over 8 bases. With 6 bases clipped from V and 9 bases from J, the junction kept 7 bases outside the gene matches. The CDR3 runs 13 residues. Per the germline V gene, CDR1 is LGHNT and CDR2 is FRNRAP. The CDR3 sequence is CASGPDLAGEQFF. DNA of the CDR3: TGTGCTAGTGGCCCGGACCTAGCGGGTGAGCAGTTCTTC.

A remark on this clonotype: No conserved phenylalanine or tryptophan ends this CDR3, so it is likely a read error. V is TRBV6-1 and J is TRBJ2-3; 12 bases fit TRBD1. This CDR3 is 16 amino acids long. Looked up from germline, CDR1 is MNHNS and CDR2 is SASEGT. The CDR3 DNA is TGTGCCAGCAGTGAAAGGGACAGGGGGCGCACGGATACGCAGTATCTT. The encoded protein is CASSERDRGRTDTQYL.

There are many counts of this clonotype. DNA of the CDR3: TGTGCCAGCAGCTTTTCTAGCGGCTCTTACGCCGGCGCAGATACGCAGTATTTT. As protein: CASSFSSGSYAGADTQYF. This chain uses TRBV5-6 with TRBJ2-3; 7 bases line up with TRBD2. Germline trimming cut 2 bases from V and 4 bases from J; bases unmatched to any gene: 16. CDR1 is SGHDT and CDR2 is YYEEEE in the germline V gene. The CDR3 length is 18 residues.

This clonotype was observed many times. J is TRBJ1-3 and V is TRBV19; 9 bases map to TRBD1. Germline V gives CDR1 LNHDA, CDR2 SQIVND (reference sequence). The V segment lost 5 bases and the J segment 8 bases; nucleotides outside the gene matches: 10. This CDR3 is built from 15 residues. CDR3 coding DNA: TGTGCCAGTAGTCCACGGGACAGGGTAATGGACACCATATATTTT. Translated: CASSPRDRVMDTIYF.

The rearrangement joins TRBV5-4 to TRBJ2-6; 7 nucleotides align to TRBD1. Trimming took 4 bases from V and 1 from J; bases not matched to a gene: 14. Germline loops: CDR1 SGHNT, CDR2 YYREEE (reference sequence). The CDR3 consists of 19 residues. The CDR3 DNA reads TGTGCCAGCAGCCGTTCAGGGGGACAGTTCCGTTCTGGGGCCAACGTCCTGACTTTC. Protein: CASSRSGGQFRSGANVLTF.

This clonotype was seen at least ten times. This chain uses TRBV2 with TRBJ1-2; D is unclear. The germline CDR1 and CDR2 sequences are SNHLY and FYNNEI. The germline V and J ends were trimmed by 4 bases and 4 bases, with 10 bases remaining between them. The CDR3 spans 13 residues. The CDR3 spells CASSVGVSYGYTF. The CDR3 DNA reads as TGTGCCAGCAGTGTCGGAGTATCCTATGGCTACACCTTC.

This chain links TRBV6-5 with TRBJ2-5; 8 bases fit TRBD2. Germline CDR1 is MNHEY and CDR2 is SVGAGI. The V gene end was trimmed by 5 bases and the J gene end by 6 bases; junction bases not matched to a gene: 11. The CDR3 length is 15 residues. CDR3 region: CASSKKPGGPKTQYF. Written as DNA, the CDR3 is TGTGCCAGCAGTAAAAAGCCGGGAGGGCCTAAGACCCAGTACTTC.

This clonotype was seen many times. This chain uses TRBV28 with TRBJ1-2; perhaps TRBD1 as D (6 bases). Germline V gene lookup returns CDR1 MDHEN and CDR2 SYDVKM. The CDR3 spans 13 residues. V lost 5 bases and J lost 8, with 15 bases in between. The DNA of the CDR3 is TGTGCCAGCAGTCCCCCTGGACAGCCGGGCTACACCTTC. Amino acid sequence: CASSPPGQPGYTF.

There are many counts of this clonotype. The genes are TRBV29-1 and TRBJ2-5; 9 bases are a match to TRBD2. V was clipped by 1 base and J by 5 bases; unmatched bases: 8. CDR1 SQVTM and CDR2 ANQGSEA come from the germline V gene. The CDR3 runs to 15 residues. This CDR3 is CSVEVGSGRGETQYF. CDR3 coding DNA: TGCAGCGTTGAAGTAGGTAGCGGGAGAGGTGAGACCCAGTACTTC.

This clonotype came up many times. V gene TRBV6-1 combines with J gene TRBJ2-1; D is perhaps TRBD1 (6 bases). The V gene lost 6 bases and the J gene lost 9 bases, with 15 bases spanning the gap. The CDR3 is 13 amino acids. Germline CDR1 MNHNS, CDR2 SASEGT. The DNA for the CDR3 is TGTGCCAGCAGGGTTGGACAGCTACGTGAGCAGTTCTTC. Amino acid sequence: CASRVGQLREQFF.

V and J are TRBV20-1 and TRBJ1-1; no clear D gene. Trimming pared 1 base from V and 4 bases from J, leaving 10 bases between. The CDR3 loop spans 13 amino acids. Germline CDR1 reads DFQATT; CDR2 reads SNEGSKA (reference sequence). CDR3 amino acids: CSARGHKITEAFF. In nucleotides, the CDR3 is TGCAGTGCTAGAGGTCACAAGATCACTGAAGCTTTCTTT.

In its sample, this clonotype was seen many times. The chain is built from TRBV19 and TRBJ2-5; D is unresolved. The CDR3 spans 15 residues. V was shortened by 3 bases and J by 2 bases, with 13 bases between the two germline ends. Germline assignment: CDR1 LNHDA and CDR2 SQIVND (reference sequence). CDR3 in DNA: TGTGCCAGTAGTATCCGTTCTTTGGGACAAGAGACCCAGTACTTC. Its translation is CASSIRSLGQETQYF. The variable domain in full, completed from reference TRBV19 and TRBJ2-5, reads DGGITQSPKYLFRKEGQNVTLSCEQNLNHDAMYWYRQDPGQGLRLIYYSQIVNDFQKGDIAEGYSVSREKKESFPLTVTSAQKNPTAFYLCASSIRSLGQETQYFGPGTRLLVL.

This clonotype showed up many times. The rearrangement uses TRBV11-2 and TRBJ2-2, with D uncertain. V was clipped by 3 bases and J by 7 bases, with 15 bases between them. CDR1 is SGHAT and CDR2 is FQNNGV in the germline V gene. The CDR3 sequence is 15 residues long. The CDR3 coding sequence is TGTGCCAGCAGCTTCAACCCCCGGACGGACGGGGAGCTGTTTTTT. It translates to CASSFNPRTDGELFF.